The rows below give T cell receptor beta chains drawn from one sample of a study of beta chain features in type 1 diabetes. Assay: immunoSEQ multiplex PCR; the TCRdb copy retains only in-frame clones and omits some. Of under 150,000 clones in the sample, 9% are singletons; the top ten hold roughly 0.75%. The sample was central memory CD4+ T cells from blood. The receptor set was obtained from a man under 40 with type 1 diabetes. The CDR3 runs from the conserved cysteine through the conserved F or W. A D gene is named only where the DNA matches it firmly. The size field is filled for only some rows; it gives once, few, many or a size class.

>TRBV14|few|TRBJ1-5|TRBD1
TGTGCCAGCAGCCTATTTTACACAGGGGGTAGCAATCAGCCCCAGCATTTT
CASSLFYTGGSNQPQHF
>TRBV11-3|few|TRBJ2-2|NA
TGTGCCAGCAGCCTCTCACGGGGGGCCGACACCGGGGAGCTGTTTTTT
CASSLSRGADTGELFF
>TRBV19|many|TRBJ1-1|NA
TGTGCCAGTAGTACCCTGACAGGAAGCGGGGGAGCTTTCTTT
CASSTLTGSGGAFF
>TRBV13|few|TRBJ2-7|NA
TGTGCCAGCAGCAAATCTGTGGGGGGACCCTCCTACGAGCAGTACTTC
CASSKSVGGPSYEQYF
>TRBV7-3|few|TRBJ1-1|NA
TGTGCCAGCAGCTTCGGCGGGAACACTGAAGCTTTCTTT
CASSFGGNTEAFF
>TRBV12-5|few|TRBJ1-1|NA
TGTGCTAGTGGTCCTGGGGGCCAGAACACTGAAGCTTTCTTT
CASGPGGQNTEAFF
>TRBV7-9|NA|TRBJ1-6|NA
TGTGCCAGCAGCTTTTCGTCCTCCTATAATTCACCCCTCCACTTT
CASSFSSSYNSPLHF
>TRBV7-3|NA|TRBJ1-1|NA
TGTGCCAGCAGTCAAACTTGGAGCACTGAAGCTTTCTTT
CASSQTWSTEAFF
>TRBV11-3|NA|TRBJ2-2|NA
TGTGCCAGCAGCCTCATGTCAGGGCCCGGGGAGCTGTTTTTT
CASSLMSGPGELFF
>TRBV15|NA|TRBJ1-3|TRBD1
TGTGCCGTCGCTGGGGGACAGGGCTCTGGAAACACCATATATTTT
CAVAGGQGSGNTIYF
>TRBV9|few|TRBJ1-6|TRBD1
TGTGCCAGCAGCTCCCACCTGGGGACAGGGAATTCACCCCTCCACTTT
CASSSHLGTGNSPLHF
>TRBV5-1|few|TRBJ1-2|TRBD1
TGCGCCAGCAGCTTGGGACAGGGGGGTTATGGCTACACCTTC
CASSLGQGGYGYTF
>TRBV19|NA|TRBJ2-2|TRBD2
TGTGCCAGTACGGATGGGGGGGGTTCCGGGGAGCTGTTTTTT
CASTDGGGSGELFF
>TRBV30|NA|TRBJ1-5|NA
TGTGCCTGGAGTCGGGGGACCGATCAGCCCCAGCATTTT
CAWSRGTDQPQHF
>TRBV7-3|few|TRBJ2-1|TRBD2
TGTGCCAGCAGCTACGGACTAGCGGGCCTCAATGAGCAGTTCTTC
CASSYGLAGLNEQFF
>TRBV6-5|NA|TRBJ1-4|TRBD1
TGTGCCAGCAGCCGAGCGACAGGGCCTCGGGAAAAACTGTTTTTT
CASSRATGPREKLFF
>TRBV7-3|few|TRBJ2-7|NA
TGTGCCAGCAGCGAACGAGGGTGGGGCGAGCAGTACTTC
CASSERGWGEQYF
>TRBV5-4|many|TRBJ2-5|TRBD2
TGTGCCAGCAGCTCCGGGACTACCCAAGAGACCCAGTACTTC
CASSSGTTQETQYF
>TRBV2|NA|TRBJ2-3|NA
TGTGCCAGCAGTGAAGGACTATACACAGATACGCAGTATTTT
CASSEGLYTDTQYF
>TRBV7-2|NA|TRBJ1-4|NA
TGTGCCAGCAGCGCTCAGGGACTTACTAATGAAAAACTGTTTTTT
CASSAQGLTNEKLFF
>TRBV28|few|TRBJ2-7|NA
TGTGCCAGCAGAGGGGTAGCCTACGAGCAGTACTTC
CASRGVAYEQYF
>TRBV28|NA|TRBJ2-3|NA
TGTGCCAGCAGTTTATGGAAGGGGCTGCGGACGCAGTATTTT
CASSLWKGLRTQYF
>TRBV5-6|NA|TRBJ2-1|TRBD1
TGTGCCAGCAGCTGGGGACAGGGGACAATCAATGAGCAGTTCTTC
CASSWGQGTINEQFF
>TRBV10-3|few|TRBJ2-2|NA
TGTGCCATCAGTGACCGTACTAGTACCGGGGAGCTGTTTTTT
CAISDRTSTGELFF
>TRBV15|NA|TRBJ1-4|NA
TGTGCCACCAGCCGCAGAACAGCGGCAACTAATGAAAAACTGTTTTTT
CATSRRTAATNEKLFF
>TRBV19|NA|TRBJ2-7|TRBD1
TGTGCCAGTAGTAGGACAGGTTATTACGAGCAGTACTTC
CASSRTGYYEQYF
>TRBV5-8|NA|TRBJ2-3|NA
TGTGCCAGCAGCCCGAGCACAGATACGCAGTATTTT
CASSPSTDTQYF
>TRBV10-3|few|TRBJ2-5|TRBD2
TGTGCCATCAGTGATCCGCGAGGCGGGGGGCGCCAAGAGACCCAGTACTTC
CAISDPRGGGRQETQYF
>TRBV7-2|NA|TRBJ2-3|TRBD2
TGTGCCAGCAGCTTACAACTAGCGGGGGATACGCAGTATTTT
CASSLQLAGDTQYF
>TRBV5-6|few|TRBJ1-6|NA
TGTGCCAGCAGCGTAGACGGTCGGTTCCCGGGTTCACCCCTCCACTTT
CASSVDGRFPGSPLHF
>TRBV6-4|NA|TRBJ2-1|NA
TGTGCCAGCAGTCCGGATTCAGGGCAGCAGTTCTTC
CASSPDSGQQFF
>TRBV18|few|TRBJ1-2|NA
TGTGCCAGCTCACCAGAGGCGAACTATGGCTACACCTTC
CASSPEANYGYTF
>TRBV10-3|few|TRBJ2-7|NA
TGTGCCATCAGTGAGGCAGGGATCACCTACGAGCAGTACTTC
CAISEAGITYEQYF
>TRBV7-8|NA|TRBJ1-5|NA
TGTGCCAGCAGTTCTCCGGCGGGGCCCCGCAGCAATCAGCCCCAGCATTTT
CASSSPAGPRSNQPQHF
>TRBV11-2|NA|TRBJ2-5|NA
TGTGCCAGCAGCTTACGTTCTCGCGGCCAAGAGACCCAGTACTTC
CASSLRSRGQETQYF
>TRBV2|few|TRBJ1-5|NA
TGTGCCAGCAGTGCCTGGCAGGGAAATCAGCCCCAGCATTTT
CASSAWQGNQPQHF
>TRBV2|NA|TRBJ2-1|TRBD1
TGTGCCAGCAGTTCTTCCGGGACAGCCCAGTTCTTC
CASSSSGTAQFF
>TRBV5-6|NA|TRBJ1-2|TRBD1
TGTGCCAGCAGGGGGGCGGGACAGGGGGTCGATGGCTACACCTTC
CASRGAGQGVDGYTF
>TRBV6-4|few|TRBJ2-1|NA
TGTGCCAGCAGTTTTGACGGAGCGTCCTACAATGAGCAGTTCTTC
CASSFDGASYNEQFF
>TRBV5-1|NA|TRBJ2-2|NA
TGCGCCAGCAGCTTGTCGGGCGGGGAGCTGTTTTTT
CASSLSGGELFF
>TRBV6-5|few|TRBJ2-1|TRBD1
TGTGCCAGCAGCGGGACAGGGGGAAATGAGCAGTTCTTC
CASSGTGGNEQFF
>TRBV7-2|few|TRBJ2-3|NA
TGTGCCAGCAGCCAAGTGAGTGAAGATACGCAGTATTTT
CASSQVSEDTQYF
>TRBV11-2|NA|TRBJ1-4|NA
TGTGCCAGCAGCCTTATGACAGGAGTTAATGAAAAACTGTTTTTT
CASSLMTGVNEKLFF
>TRBV5-4|NA|TRBJ2-1|TRBD2
TGTGCCAGCAGCTCACAGCGGGGGGTGGGTAATGAGCAGTTCTTC
CASSSQRGVGNEQFF
>TRBV7-9|few|TRBJ2-7|NA
TGTGCCAGCAGCCCTAAGGGGCCCTACGAGCAGTACTTC
CASSPKGPYEQYF
>TRBV7-9|many|TRBJ2-1|TRBD2
TGTGCCAGCAGCGGGCCGGGACTAGCGGGCGCATACACCTACAATGAGCAGTTCTTC
CASSGPGLAGAYTYNEQFF
>TRBV28|few|TRBJ2-5|NA
TGTGCCAGCAGTTTGGCAGGCGTGGGGACCCAGTACTTC
CASSLAGVGTQYF
>TRBV2|NA|TRBJ2-1|TRBD2
TGTGCCAGCAGTGAAACGGGACTAGCGGACAATGAGCAGTTCTTC
CASSETGLADNEQFF
>TRBV14|NA|TRBJ2-2|NA
TGTGCCAGCAGCCAAGCCACTCACACCGGGGAGCTGTTTTTT
CASSQATHTGELFF
>TRBV25-1|few|TRBJ2-3|NA
TGTGCCAGCAGTGAATATAGAGGTACAGATACGCAGTATTTT
CASSEYRGTDTQYF
>TRBV18|few|TRBJ2-3|TRBD2
TGTGCCAGCTCTCCCCTAGCGGGGGGACAAGATACGCAGTATTTT
CASSPLAGGQDTQYF
>TRBV2|few|TRBJ2-1|TRBD2
TGTGCCAGCAGTGGTAGCGGGGGTTCCTACAATGAGCAGTTCTTC
CASSGSGGSYNEQFF
>TRBV6-5|NA|TRBJ2-5|NA
TGTGCCAGCAGTTCCAGGGCTGGCTCGGGGACCCAGTACTTC
CASSSRAGSGTQYF
>TRBV4-2|NA|TRBJ1-6|NA
TGTGCCAGCAGCCAAGATCGAGGCAGGGAGGACTCACCCCTCCACTTT
CASSQDRGREDSPLHF